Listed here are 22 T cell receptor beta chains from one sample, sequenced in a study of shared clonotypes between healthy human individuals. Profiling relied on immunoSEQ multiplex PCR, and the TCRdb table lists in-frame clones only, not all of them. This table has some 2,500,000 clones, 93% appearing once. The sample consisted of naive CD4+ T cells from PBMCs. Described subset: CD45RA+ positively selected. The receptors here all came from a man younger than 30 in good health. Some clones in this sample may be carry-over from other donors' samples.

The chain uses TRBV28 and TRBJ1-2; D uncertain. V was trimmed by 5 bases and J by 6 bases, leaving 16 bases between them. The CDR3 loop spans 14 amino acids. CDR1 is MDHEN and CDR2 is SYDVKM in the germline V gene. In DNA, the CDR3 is TGTGCCAGCAGTAGGGAACTTTGGGTGGATGGCTACACCTTC. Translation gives CASSRELWVDGYTF.

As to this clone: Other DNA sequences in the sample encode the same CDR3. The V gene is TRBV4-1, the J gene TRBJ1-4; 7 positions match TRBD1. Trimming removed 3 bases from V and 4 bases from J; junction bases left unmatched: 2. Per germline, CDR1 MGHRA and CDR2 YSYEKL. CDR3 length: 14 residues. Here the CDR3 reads CASSQGDSNEKLFF. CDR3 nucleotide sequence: TGCGCCAGCAGCCAGGGGGACAGTAATGAAAAACTGTTTTTT.

The CDR3 DNA sequence: TGTGCCAGCAGTCATAAGAGTAGGGACAGCGGGGCTTGGAATGGCTACACCTTC. This sequence encodes CASSHKSRDSGAWNGYTF. The V gene is TRBV28, the J gene TRBJ1-2; 7 bases align to TRBD1. The V segment lost 5 bases and the J segment 6 bases; nucleotides outside the gene matches: 21. The CDR3 contains 18 residues. CDR1 MDHEN and CDR2 SYDVKM come from the germline V gene.

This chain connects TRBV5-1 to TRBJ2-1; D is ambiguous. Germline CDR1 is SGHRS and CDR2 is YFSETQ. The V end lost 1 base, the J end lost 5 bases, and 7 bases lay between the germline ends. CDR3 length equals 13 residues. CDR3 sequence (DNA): TGCGCCAGCAGCTTGAACTTCAACAATGAGCAGTTCTTC. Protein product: CASSLNFNNEQFF.

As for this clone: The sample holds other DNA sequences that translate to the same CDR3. CDR3 amino acids: CASSLGDRANQPQHF. DNA of the CDR3: TGCGCCAGCAGCTTGGGAGACAGGGCAAATCAGCCCCAGCATTTT. V and J are TRBV5-1 and TRBJ1-5, with 7 bases lining up with TRBD1. This CDR3 is built from 15 residues. Losses at the gene ends were 0 bases for V and 4 bases for J; bases not matched to a gene: 4. Germline CDR1 and CDR2: SGHRS and YFSETQ. The complete variable domain, with remaining parts taken from reference TRBV5-1 and TRBJ1-5, reads KAGVTQTPRYLIKTRGQQVTLSCSPISGHRSVSWYQQTPGQGLQFLFEYFSETQRNKGNFPGRFSGRQFSNSRSEMNVSTLELGDSALYLCASSLGDRANQPQHFGDGTRLSIL.

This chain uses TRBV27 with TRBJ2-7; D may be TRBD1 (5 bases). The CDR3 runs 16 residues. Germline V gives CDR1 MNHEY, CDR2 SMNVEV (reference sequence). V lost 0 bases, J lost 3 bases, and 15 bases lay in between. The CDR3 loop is CASSLSGQPSRYEQYF. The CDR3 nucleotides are TGTGCCAGCAGTTTATCGGGGCAGCCCTCACGCTACGAGCAGTACTTC.

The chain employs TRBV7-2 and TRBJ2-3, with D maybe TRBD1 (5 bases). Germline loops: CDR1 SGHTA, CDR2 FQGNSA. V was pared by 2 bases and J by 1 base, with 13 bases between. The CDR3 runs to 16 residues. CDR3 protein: CASSLFQGRGTDTQYF. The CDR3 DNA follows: TGTGCCAGCAGCTTATTCCAGGGAAGGGGCACAGATACGCAGTATTTT.

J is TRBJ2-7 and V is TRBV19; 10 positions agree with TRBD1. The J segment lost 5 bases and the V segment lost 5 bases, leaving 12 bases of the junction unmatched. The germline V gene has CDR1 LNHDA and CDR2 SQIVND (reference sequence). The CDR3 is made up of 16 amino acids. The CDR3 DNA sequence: TGTGCCAGTAGTGGCCGCCGGGACAGGGGCCACCACGAGCAGTACTTC. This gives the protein CASSGRRDRGHHEQYF.

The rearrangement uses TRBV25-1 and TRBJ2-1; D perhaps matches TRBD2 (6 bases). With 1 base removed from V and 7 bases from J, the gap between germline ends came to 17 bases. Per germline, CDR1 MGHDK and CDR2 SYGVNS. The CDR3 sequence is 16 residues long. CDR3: CASSESGRLAKNEQFF. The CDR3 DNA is TGTGCCAGCAGTGAATCTGGGAGGCTAGCGAAGAATGAGCAGTTCTTC. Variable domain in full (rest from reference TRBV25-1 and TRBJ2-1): EADIYQTPRYLVIGTGKKITLECSQTMGHDKMYWYQQDPGMELHLIHYSYGVNSTEKGDLSSESTVSRIRTEHFPLTLESARPSHTSQYLCASSESGRLAKNEQFFGPGTRLTVL.

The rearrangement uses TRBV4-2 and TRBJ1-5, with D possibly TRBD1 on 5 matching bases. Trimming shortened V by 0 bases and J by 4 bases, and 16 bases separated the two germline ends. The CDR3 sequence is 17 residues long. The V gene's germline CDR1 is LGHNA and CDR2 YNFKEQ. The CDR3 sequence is CASSQEPAGGVNQPQHF. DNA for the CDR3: TGTGCCAGCAGCCAAGAGCCCGCTGGGGGTGTGAATCAGCCCCAGCATTTT.

DNA for the CDR3: TGTGCCAGCAGGTATGACCGGGGGGGCACTGAAGCTTTCTTT. Translation: CASRYDRGGTEAFF. The rearrangement joins TRBV7-8 to TRBJ1-1, with D maybe TRBD1 (5 bases). V was shortened by 6 bases and J by 4 bases, with 15 bases between the two germline ends. CDR3 size: 14 residues. The germline V gene encodes CDR1 SGHVS and CDR2 FQNEAQ.

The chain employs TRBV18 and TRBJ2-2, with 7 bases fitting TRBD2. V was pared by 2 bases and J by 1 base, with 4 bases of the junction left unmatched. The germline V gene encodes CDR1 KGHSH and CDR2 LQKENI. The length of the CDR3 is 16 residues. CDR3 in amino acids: CASSPMASGNTGELFF. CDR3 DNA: TGTGCCAGCTCACCAATGGCTAGCGGGAACACCGGGGAGCTGTTTTTT.

The CDR3, as DNA: TGTGCCAGTAGTATAGGCAGCGGAGGTAACACCGGGGAGCTGTTTTTT. Amino acid sequence: CASSIGSGGNTGELFF. The chain links TRBV19 to TRBJ2-2; D perhaps matches TRBD2 (5 bases). Trimming cost V 1 base and J 2 bases, with 11 bases left between them. The germline CDR1 and CDR2 sequences are LNHDA and SQIVND (reference sequence). The CDR3 covers 16 residues.

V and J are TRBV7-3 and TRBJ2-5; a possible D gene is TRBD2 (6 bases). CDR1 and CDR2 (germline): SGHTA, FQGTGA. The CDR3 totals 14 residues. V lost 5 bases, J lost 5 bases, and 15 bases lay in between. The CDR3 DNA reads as TGTGCCAGCAGCCGAAGACTAGAGGGCGAGACCCAGTACTTC. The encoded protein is CASSRRLEGETQYF.

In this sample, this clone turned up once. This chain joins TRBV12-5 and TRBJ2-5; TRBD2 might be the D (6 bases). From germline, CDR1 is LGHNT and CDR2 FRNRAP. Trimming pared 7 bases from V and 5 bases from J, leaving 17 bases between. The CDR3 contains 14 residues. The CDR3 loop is CASATRAGGETQYF. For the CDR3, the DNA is TGTGCTAGTGCTACTAGGGCTGGAGGGGAGACCCAGTACTTC.

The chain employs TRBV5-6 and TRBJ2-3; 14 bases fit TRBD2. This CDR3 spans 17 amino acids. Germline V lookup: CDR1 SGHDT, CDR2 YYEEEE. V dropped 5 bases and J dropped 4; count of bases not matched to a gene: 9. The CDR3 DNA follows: TGTGCCAGCAGAGGGGGGACTAGCGGGAGTATCGCAGATACGCAGTATTTT. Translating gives CASRGGTSGSIADTQYF.

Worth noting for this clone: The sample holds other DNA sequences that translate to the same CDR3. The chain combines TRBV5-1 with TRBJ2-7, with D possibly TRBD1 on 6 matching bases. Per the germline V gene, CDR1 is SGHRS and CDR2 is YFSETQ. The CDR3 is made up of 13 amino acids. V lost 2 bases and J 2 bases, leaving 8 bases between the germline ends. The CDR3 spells CASSLQGTYEQYF. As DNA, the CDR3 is TGCGCCAGCAGCTTACAGGGTACCTACGAGCAGTACTTC.

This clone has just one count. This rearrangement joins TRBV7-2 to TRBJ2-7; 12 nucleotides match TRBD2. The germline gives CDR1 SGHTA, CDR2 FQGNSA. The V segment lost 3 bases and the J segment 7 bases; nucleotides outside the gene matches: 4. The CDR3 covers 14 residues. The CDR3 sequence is CASSFRLAGVEQYF. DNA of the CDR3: TGTGCCAGCAGCTTCCGACTAGCGGGAGTTGAGCAGTACTTC.

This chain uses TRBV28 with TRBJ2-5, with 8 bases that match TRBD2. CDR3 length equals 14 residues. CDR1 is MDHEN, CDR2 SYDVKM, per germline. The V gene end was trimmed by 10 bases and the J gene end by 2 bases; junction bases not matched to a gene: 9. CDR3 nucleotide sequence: TGTGCCACCGTCGGGGGGGACTCACAAGAGACCCAGTACTTC. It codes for CATVGGDSQETQYF.

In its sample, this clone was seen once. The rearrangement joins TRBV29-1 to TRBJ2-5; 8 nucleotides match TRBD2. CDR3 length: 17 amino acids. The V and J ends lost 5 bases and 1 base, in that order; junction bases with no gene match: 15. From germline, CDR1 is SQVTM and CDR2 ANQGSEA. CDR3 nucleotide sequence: TGCAGCGTTTCCGGGAAGCGGGAGAGGGGCGGCCAAGAGACCCAGTACTTC. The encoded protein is CSVSGKRERGGQETQYF.

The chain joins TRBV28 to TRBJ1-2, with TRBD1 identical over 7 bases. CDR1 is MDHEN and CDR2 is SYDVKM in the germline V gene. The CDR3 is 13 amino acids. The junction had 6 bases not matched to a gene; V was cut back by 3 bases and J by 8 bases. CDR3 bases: TGTGCCAGCAGTTTTGAGGGGGCGCGCGGCTACACCTTC. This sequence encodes CASSFEGARGYTF.

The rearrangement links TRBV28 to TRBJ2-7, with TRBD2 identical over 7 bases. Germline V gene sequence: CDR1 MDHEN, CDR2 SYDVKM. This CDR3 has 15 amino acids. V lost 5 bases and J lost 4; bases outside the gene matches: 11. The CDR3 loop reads CASSPGGSGGYEQYF. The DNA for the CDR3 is TGTGCCAGCAGTCCGGGGGGTAGCGGAGGTTACGAGCAGTACTTC.